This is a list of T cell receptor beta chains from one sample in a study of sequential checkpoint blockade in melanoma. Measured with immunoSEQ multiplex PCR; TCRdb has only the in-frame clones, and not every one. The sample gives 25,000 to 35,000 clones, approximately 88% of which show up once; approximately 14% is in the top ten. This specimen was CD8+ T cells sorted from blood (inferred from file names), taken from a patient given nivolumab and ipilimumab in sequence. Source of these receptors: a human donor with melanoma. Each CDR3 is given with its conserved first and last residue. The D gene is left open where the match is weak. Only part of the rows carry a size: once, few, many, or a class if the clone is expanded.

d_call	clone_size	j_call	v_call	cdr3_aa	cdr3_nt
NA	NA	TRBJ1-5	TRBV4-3	CASSLWQGNNQPQHF	TGCGCCAGCAGCCTTTGGCAGGGCAACAATCAGCCCCAGCATTTT
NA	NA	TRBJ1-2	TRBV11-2	CASSPARDGYTF	TGTGCCAGCAGCCCCGCACGGGATGGCTACACCTTC
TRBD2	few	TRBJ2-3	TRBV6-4	CASSEAGGTDTQYF	TGTGCCAGCAGTGAAGCGGGGGGCACAGATACGCAGTATTTT
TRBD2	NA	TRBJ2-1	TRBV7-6	CASSSGPKSGRAGSSYNEQFF	TGTGCCAGCAGCTCGGGACCAAAAAGCGGGAGGGCCGGGAGCTCCTACAATGAGCAGTTCTTC
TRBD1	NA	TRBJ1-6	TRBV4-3	CASSPGRTGASPLHF	TGCGCCAGCAGCCCTGGGAGGACAGGGGCTTCACCCCTCCACTTT
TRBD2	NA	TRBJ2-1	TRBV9	CASSVAGGLSYNEQFF	TGTGCCAGCAGCGTAGCCGGGGGACTATCCTACAATGAGCAGTTCTTC
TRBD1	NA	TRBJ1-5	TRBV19	CASSGTGGNQPQHF	TGTGCCAGTAGTGGGACAGGGGGGAATCAGCCCCAGCATTTT
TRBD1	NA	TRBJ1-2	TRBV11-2	CASSLGTGMGDGYTF	TGTGCCAGCAGCTTGGGGACAGGGATGGGGGATGGCTACACCTTC
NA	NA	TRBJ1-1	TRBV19	CASSIDRGGSTEAFF	TGTGCCAGTAGTATAGATCGGGGGGGGAGCACTGAAGCTTTCTTT
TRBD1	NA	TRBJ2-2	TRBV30	CALTGDSTGELFF	TGTGCCTTAACAGGGGATTCCACCGGGGAGCTGTTTTTT
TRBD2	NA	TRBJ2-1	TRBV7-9	CASSSVAAGGPYEQFF	TGTGCCAGCAGCTCCGTGGCTGCGGGGGGGCCCTATGAGCAGTTCTTC
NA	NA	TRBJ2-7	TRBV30	CAWQGAGSYEQYF	TGTGCCTGGCAAGGGGCCGGGTCCTACGAGCAGTACTTC